The 29 T cell receptor beta chains below come from one sample, sequenced in a study of T-cell reconstitution after alpha-beta-depleted transplantation in children. Unique molecular identifiers were built into the TCRbeta library. TCRdb independently ran MiXCR on the PCR reads; one entry per CDR3 protein. The sample consists of some 500,000 distinct CDR3 sequences, around 17% of them appearing once. This specimen consisted of PBMCs from the stem cell graft donor, obtained from the stem cell graft. The receptors here all came from a human donor who donated a stem cell graft to a child with acute lymphoblastic leukemia.

At least ten counts were recorded for this clonotype. The rearrangement joins TRBV12-3 or TRBV12-4 to TRBJ1-2, with 7 bases lining up with TRBD1. The CDR3 contains 13 residues. V lost 4 bases, J lost 3 bases, and 2 bases stayed unmatched. The CDR3: CASSYDRDYGYTF. DNA for the CDR3: TGTGCCAGCAGTTACGACAGGGACTATGGCTACACCTTC.

The chain joins TRBV29-1 to TRBJ2-1; D is undetermined. Between the trimmed V and J ends, which lost 1 base and 12 bases, there was a span of 4 bases. The CDR3 length is 9 residues. Germline CDR1 SQVTM, CDR2 ANQGSEA. The CDR3 protein is CSVEGGQFF. For the CDR3, the DNA is TGCAGCGTTGAAGGGGGGCAGTTCTTC.

This clonotype was recorded a few times. The rearrangement joins TRBV5-1 to TRBJ2-5, with a weak D call TRBD2 (5 bases). The germline gives CDR1 SGHRS, CDR2 YFSETQ. This CDR3 spans 15 amino acids. The V end was cut by 0 bases, the J end by 4 bases, with 13 bases between. In nucleotides, the CDR3 is TGCGCCAGCAGCTTGGTGAACCCGGACTCAGAGACCCAGTACTTC. Its protein product is CASSLVNPDSETQYF.

The chain carries TRBV11-2 and TRBJ1-1; no reliable D call. Between the trimmed V and J ends, which lost 3 bases and 5 bases, there was a span of 7 bases. Germline V lookup: CDR1 SGHAT, CDR2 FQNNGV. The CDR3 sequence is 12 residues long. The CDR3 loop reads CASSFSPTEAFF. The CDR3 DNA sequence: TGTGCCAGCAGCTTTAGTCCGACTGAAGCTTTCTTT.

This clonotype was detected only a few times. The CDR3: CSALLDRRVDSTDTQYF. Written as DNA, the CDR3 is TGCAGCGCTCTCCTGGACAGGAGGGTTGATAGCACAGATACGCAGTATTTT. This chain links TRBV29-1 with TRBJ2-3; D possibly corresponds to TRBD1 (7 bases). This CDR3 is 17 amino acids long. Between the trimmed V and J ends, which lost 7 bases and 0 bases, there was a span of 23 bases. Germline V gives CDR1 SQVTM, CDR2 ANQGSEA.

This clonotype was recorded a few times. The rearrangement joins TRBV5-6 to TRBJ2-3; 7 bases map to TRBD2. Germline CDR1 and CDR2: SGHDT and YYEEEE. This CDR3 has 16 amino acids. J gave up 2 bases and V 3 bases, and 9 bases lay outside the gene matches. The CDR3 DNA reads as TGTGCCAGCAGCTCCCTAGCGGCGGGCCACACAGATACGCAGTATTTT. Protein sequence: CASSSLAAGHTDTQYF.

This clonotype was seen a few times. This chain uses TRBV3-1 with TRBJ2-1, with 12 bases aligning to TRBD2. V shed 7 bases and J 5 bases; nucleotides not matched to a gene: 6. The CDR3 loop spans 15 amino acids. CDR1 is LGHDT, CDR2 YNNKEL, per germline (reference sequence). The CDR3 region is CASMPTSGRHNEQFF. The CDR3 DNA is TGTGCCAGCATGCCCACTAGCGGGAGGCACAATGAGCAGTTCTTC.

This clonotype was detected only a few times. The rearrangement joins TRBV7-8 to TRBJ2-2; TRBD1 matches 7 bases. Germline CDR1 SGHVS, CDR2 FQNEAQ. V was clipped by 1 base and J by 3 bases; unmatched bases: 5. The CDR3 totals 16 residues. CDR3 sequence (DNA): TGTGCCAGCAGCTTAGACCCGGGACAGTACACCGGGGAGCTGTTTTTT. It codes for CASSLDPGQYTGELFF.

This clonotype was seen repeatedly, ten times or more. The gene calls are TRBV7-2 and TRBJ2-7; TRBD1 is a possible D gene (5 bases). From germline, CDR1 is SGHTA and CDR2 FQGNSA. The CDR3 consists of 13 residues. V was shortened by 5 bases and J by 0 bases, with 8 bases between the two germline ends. This CDR3 reads CASSTTGSYEQYF. The CDR3 bases are TGTGCCAGCAGCACTACAGGCTCCTACGAGCAGTACTTC.

This clonotype was counted a few times. This rearrangement joins TRBV5-5 to TRBJ2-2, with 13 bases aligning to TRBD2. Germline V gene sequence: CDR1 SGHKS, CDR2 YYEKEE (reference sequence). This CDR3 spans 16 amino acids. V was pared by 4 bases and J by 5 bases, with 5 bases of the junction left unmatched. The CDR3 reads CASSHGLAGATGELFF. The CDR3 nucleotides are TGTGCCAGCAGCCACGGACTAGCGGGAGCTACCGGGGAGCTGTTTTTT.

The chain recombines TRBV5-1 with TRBJ2-7; perhaps TRBD1 as D (5 bases). The CDR3 loop spans 15 amino acids. Trimming took 0 bases from V and 4 from J, leaving 14 bases between them. CDR1 SGHRS and CDR2 YFSETQ come from the germline V gene. The CDR3 region is CASSLAGPGYYEQYF. Here the CDR3 DNA reads TGCGCCAGCAGCTTGGCCGGCCCAGGGTATTACGAGCAGTACTTC.

This clonotype was seen only a few times. The chain carries TRBV12-3 or TRBV12-4 and TRBJ2-7; possibly TRBD1 or TRBD2 for D (5 bases each). Trimming cost V 6 bases and J 4 bases, with 16 bases left between them. This CDR3 contains 14 residues. The DNA of the CDR3 is TGTGCCAGCAGGTCCCCGGGACGGCTTTACGAGCAGTACTTC. Translating it yields CASRSPGRLYEQYF.

This clonotype was recorded a few times. The V call is TRBV7-3, the J call TRBJ2-3; no clear D. Deletions cut 5 bases from V and 6 bases from J, with 9 bases between. CDR1 SGHTA and CDR2 FQGTGA come from the germline V gene. This CDR3 spans 12 amino acids. CDR3 in amino acids: CASSPDIDTQYF. Here the CDR3 DNA reads TGTGCCAGCAGCCCAGACATTGATACGCAGTATTTT. Variable domain in full (rest from reference TRBV7-3 and TRBJ2-3): GAGVSQTPSNKVTEKGKYVELRCDPISGHTALYWYRQSLGQGPEFLIYFQGTGAADDSGLPNDRFFAVRPEGSVSTLKIQRTERGDSAVYLCASSPDIDTQYFGPGTRLTVL.

The sample holds a few counts of this clonotype. V usage is TRBV29-1 and J usage is TRBJ2-3; D not resolved. V lost 6 bases and J lost 0, with 7 bases in between. This CDR3 has 12 residues. Germline V gives CDR1 SQVTM, CDR2 ANQGSEA. Here the CDR3 DNA reads TGCAGCGTGGACGAAAGCACAGATACGCAGTATTTT. Its protein is CSVDESTDTQYF.

The V gene is TRBV11-2, the J gene TRBJ2-1, with D perhaps TRBD2 (6 bases). Germline lookup yields CDR1 SGHAT and CDR2 FQNNGV. The CDR3 consists of 15 residues. V lost 0 bases, J lost 3 bases, and 9 bases lay in between. In DNA form, the CDR3 reads TGTGCCAGCAGCTTAGACCCGGGAGACTACAATGAGCAGTTCTTC. Its translation is CASSLDPGDYNEQFF.

V usage is TRBV5-1 and J usage is TRBJ2-6; D may be TRBD1 or TRBD2 (5 bases each). Germline-derived CDR1 and CDR2 are SGHRS and YFSETQ. The CDR3 loop spans 19 amino acids. The V end lost 5 bases, the J end lost 0 bases, and 21 bases lay between the germline ends. The CDR3 sequence: CASRMGPRLSPSGANVLTF. CDR3 nucleotides: TGCGCCAGCAGGATGGGACCCCGCTTGAGTCCCTCTGGGGCCAACGTCCTGACTTTC.

This clonotype was recorded a few times. This chain connects TRBV3-1 to TRBJ2-1; D unclear. V was cut by 0 bases and J by 2 bases, with 8 bases left in between. The CDR3 consists of 15 residues. Germline CDR1 LGHDT, CDR2 YNNKEL (reference sequence). The CDR3 reads CASSQDFGPYNEQFF. In nucleotides, the CDR3 is TGTGCCAGCAGCCAAGATTTCGGGCCCTACAATGAGCAGTTCTTC.

J is TRBJ2-1 and V is TRBV7-8, with 7 bases lining up with TRBD2. Looked up from germline, CDR1 is SGHVS and CDR2 is FQNEAQ. The CDR3 has 16 amino acids. Unmatched junction bases numbered 8, after V lost 4 bases and J lost 2 bases. The CDR3 DNA reads as TGTGCCAGCAGCTGGTGGGCTAGCGGAACCTACAATGAGCAGTTCTTC. Residues: CASSWWASGTYNEQFF. The variable domain in full, completed from reference TRBV7-8 and TRBJ2-1, reads GAGVSQSPRYKVAKRGQDVALRCDPISGHVSLFWYQQALGQGPEFLTYFQNEAQLDKSGLPSDRFFAERPEGSVSTLKIQRTQQEDSAVYLCASSWWASGTYNEQFFGPGTRLTVL.

The gene calls are TRBV11-2 and TRBJ2-3; D ambiguous. Germline-derived CDR1 and CDR2 are SGHAT and FQNNGV. V was cut by 4 bases and J by 5 bases, with 10 bases left in between. The CDR3 totals 13 residues. CDR3 nucleotides: TGTGCCAGCAGCTCCATACCTGGAGATACGCAGTATTTT. Its translation: CASSSIPGDTQYF.

This clonotype occurred a few times. This chain connects TRBV5-1 to TRBJ1-2; TRBD1 might be the D (5 bases). V was pared by 2 bases and J by 6 bases, with 11 bases between. This CDR3 region has 13 residues. CDR1 is SGHRS, CDR2 YFSETQ, per germline. The CDR3 loop is CASSFGQMDGYTF. For the CDR3, the DNA is TGCGCCAGCAGCTTCGGACAAATGGATGGCTACACCTTC.

The chain combines TRBV20-1 with TRBJ2-1; 15 positions agree with TRBD2. J was trimmed by 9 bases and V by 6 bases; bases with no gene match: 18. CDR3 size: 18 residues. Germline V gene sequence: CDR1 DFQATT, CDR2 SNEGSKA (reference sequence). CDR3 residues: CSALGLAGGPQAVGEQFF. CDR3 sequence (DNA): TGCAGTGCCCTCGGACTAGCGGGAGGGCCGCAGGCGGTGGGTGAGCAGTTCTTC.

The chain couples TRBV20-1 to TRBJ1-2, with 9 bases identical to TRBD1. V shed 1 base, J shed 3 bases, and the junction held 3 bases outside the gene matches. The germline gives CDR1 DFQATT, CDR2 SNEGSKA (reference sequence). The CDR3 covers 14 residues. CDR3 DNA sequence: TGCAGTGCTAGAGGAACAGGGGGCGACTATGGCTACACCTTC. The encoded protein is CSARGTGGDYGYTF.

This clonotype was picked up a small number of times. This chain connects TRBV2 to TRBJ1-5; D call uncertain. Germline V CDR1 and CDR2: SNHLY, FYNNEI. This CDR3 has 14 amino acids. V dropped 2 bases and J dropped 7 bases, with 12 bases sitting between them. The CDR3 reads CASSESPPIQPQHF. DNA for the CDR3: TGTGCCAGCAGTGAATCACCGCCGATACAGCCCCAGCATTTT.

The chain couples TRBV29-1 to TRBJ2-7, with D possibly matching TRBD1 (6 bases). The CDR3 runs 13 residues. Germline V lookup: CDR1 SQVTM, CDR2 ANQGSEA. The V end was cut by 7 bases, the J end by 7 bases, with 20 bases between. CDR3 residues: CSGSGGATWEQYF. In nucleotides, the CDR3 is TGCAGCGGGTCTGGGGGCGCGACTTGGGAGCAGTACTTC.

This clonotype came up once. A junction boundary mismatches the germline segment, possibly from a read error. The J gene is TRBJ1-5, the V gene TRBV6-5; D is uncertain. Germline V gene data show CDR1 as MNHEY and CDR2 as SVGAGI. CDR3 length equals 16 residues. CDR3 protein: CASSYQAAGGNPPQHF. Written as DNA, the CDR3 is TGTGCCAGCAGTTACCAAGCGGCAGGAGGCAATCCGCCCCAGCATTTT.

The V call is TRBV5-1, the J call TRBJ1-1; D gene unclear. The V end lost 5 bases, the J end lost 7 bases, and 27 bases lay between the germline ends. Germline V gene lookup returns CDR1 SGHRS and CDR2 YFSETQ. CDR3 length: 17 residues. CDR3 sequence (DNA): TGCGCCAGCAGAACCACGAACCTCCCGACAATAGGTAGTGAAGCTTTCTTT. Its translation is CASRTTNLPTIGSEAFF.

The chain carries TRBV3-1 and TRBJ2-1, with D possibly matching TRBD2 (6 bases). Trimming cost V 7 bases and J 0 bases, with 13 bases left between them. This CDR3 is 15 amino acids long. Per germline, CDR1 LGHDT and CDR2 YNNKEL (reference sequence). The CDR3 coding sequence is TGTGCCAGCACCAAGCGGGCCTCCTCCTACAATGAGCAGTTCTTC. Amino acid sequence: CASTKRASSYNEQFF.

This clonotype was observed at least ten times. This chain links TRBV6-6 with TRBJ2-6, with D unresolved. Germline V gene sequence: CDR1 MNHNY, CDR2 SVGAGI (reference sequence). CDR3 length: 12 amino acids. Trimming took 4 bases from V and 2 from J, leaving 0 bases between them. The CDR3 DNA reads TGTGCCAGCAGTTCTGGGGCCAACGTCCTGACTTTC. As protein: CASSSGANVLTF.

This clonotype was seen a few times. The chain uses TRBV29-1 and TRBJ2-2; 7 bases are shared with TRBD1. This CDR3 has 14 amino acids. CDR1 and CDR2 (germline): SQVTM, ANQGSEA. With 7 bases clipped from V and 0 bases from J, the junction kept 5 bases outside the gene matches. CDR3 amino acids: CSAETGTNTGELFF. The CDR3 DNA reads as TGCAGCGCGGAGACAGGGACGAACACCGGGGAGCTGTTTTTT.